The clone carrying this TCR beta chain is a singleton in its sample. Its antigen remains unidentified. The table came from immunoSEQ multiplex PCR; TCRdb's copy has only in-frame clones and leaves some out. The data hold more than 90,000 clones, with 85% to 95% observed a single time. The data derive from a study of graft-versus-host responses after intestinal transplantation. The CDR3 is made up of 13 amino acids. CDR1 and CDR2 (germline): MNHEY, SVGAGI. Trimming removed 6 bases at V and 1 base at J, with 8 bases between. The study, taken as a whole, reports: GvH clones detected in recipient marrow included some appearing first in ileum or blood. Peak circulating GvH clone levels were associated with early post-transplant HvG declines.

The sample here was unstimulated CD8+ T cells sorted from spleen or lymph node cells, taken before intestinal transplant. The source of this sequence is a human donor who received an intestinal transplant. The chain links TRBV6-5 to TRBJ2-3; D might be TRBD1 (5 bases). CDR3 DNA sequence: TGTGCCAGCAGGCCGACAGGCACAGATACGCAGTATTTT. It encodes CASRPTGTDTQYF.